The T cell receptor (beta chain) under discussion was sequenced for a study of blood T cell dynamics during melanoma immunotherapy. As for the study in general: Metastatic melanoma patients received first-line pembrolizumab or nivolumab plus ipilimumab.

Germline values: CDR1 MNHEY, CDR2 SVGAGI. The CDR3 has 12 amino acids. Trimming stripped 6 bases from V and 7 bases from J, with 12 bases between. Findings of the study overall: Clones driving repertoire changes may be melanoma-specific or general immune activation.

The count of this clone is one. Its antigen is unknown. Each bulk PBMC sample had roughly 400 ng DNA loaded. The method was immunoSEQ multiplex PCR; TCRdb's version includes in-frame clones alone and lacks a portion of them. The data contain fewer than 11,000 clones, about 89% of them seen just once; the ten biggest clones take up 6.5% to 9%. As for time point: pre-treatment baseline. Patients had no prior systemic cancer treatment, immunosuppressants or other active cancers. The input for sequencing was blood, taken from a patient treated with checkpoint blockade. The chain joins TRBV6-5 to TRBJ1-2; D is ambiguous. The clonotype was recovered from a human donor with melanoma. The CDR3 DNA reads as TGTGCCAGCAGCCCCGGGAGCTCTGGCTACACCTTC. It is translated as CASSPGSSGYTF.